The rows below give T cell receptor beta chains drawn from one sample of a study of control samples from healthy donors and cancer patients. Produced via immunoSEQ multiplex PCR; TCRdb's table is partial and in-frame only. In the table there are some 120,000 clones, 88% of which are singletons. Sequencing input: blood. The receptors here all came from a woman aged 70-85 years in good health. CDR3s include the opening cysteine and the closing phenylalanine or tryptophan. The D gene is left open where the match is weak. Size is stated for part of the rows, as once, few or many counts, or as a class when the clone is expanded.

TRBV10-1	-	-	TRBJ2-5	TGCGCCAGCAGTGAACCGGGACCCTTGGAGACCCAGTACTTC	CASSEPGPLETQYF
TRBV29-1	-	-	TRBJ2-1	TGCAGCGTTGTGGACAAACAAACCTTCTACAATGAGCAGTTCTTC	CSVVDKQTFYNEQFF
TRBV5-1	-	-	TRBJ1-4	TGCGCCAGCAGCTTGGTTGGGGCCGGAGAAAAACTGTTTTTT	CASSLVGAGEKLFF
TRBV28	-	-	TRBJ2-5	TGTGCCAGCAGTTTAGCTTTTGGTAGGGGGGAGACCCAGTACTTC	CASSLAFGRGETQYF
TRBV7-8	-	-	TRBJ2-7	TGTGCCAGCAGCTTAGATCCAGGTCGATACGAGCAGTACTTC	CASSLDPGRYEQYF
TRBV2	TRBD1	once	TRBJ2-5	TGTGCCAGCAGTCGGACAGGGAGGTCAGAGACCCAGTACTTC	CASSRTGRSETQYF
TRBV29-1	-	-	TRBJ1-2	TGCAGCGTTGAAGATCAGCGGGGCTACACCTTC	CSVEDQRGYTF
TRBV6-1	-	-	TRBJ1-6	TGTGCCAGCAGTGAATTAGGTAATTCACCCCTCCACTTT	CASSELGNSPLHF
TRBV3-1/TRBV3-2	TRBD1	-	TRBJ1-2	TGTGCCAGCAGCGAGGACAGGGGGCTGGGAGGCTACACCTTC	CASSEDRGLGGYTF
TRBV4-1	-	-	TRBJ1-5	TGCGCCAGCAGCCAAGAGAGGAGGCAGCCCCAGCATTTT	CASSQERRQPQHF
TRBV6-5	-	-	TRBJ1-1	TGTGCCAGCAGCCGAGGAGTGAACACTGAAGCTTTCTTT	CASSRGVNTEAFF
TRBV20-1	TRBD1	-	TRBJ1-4	TGCAGTGCTAGTCTGGCCGGGACAGGAAATGAAAAACTGTTTTTT	CSASLAGTGNEKLFF
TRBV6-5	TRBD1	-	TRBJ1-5	TGTGCCAGCAGTACACACAGGGGGCCTCAGCCCCAGCATTTT	CASSTHRGPQPQHF
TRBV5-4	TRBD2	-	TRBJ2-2	TGTGCCAGCAGCTTGCTAGCGGGGAACACCGGGGAGCTGTTTTTT	CASSLLAGNTGELFF
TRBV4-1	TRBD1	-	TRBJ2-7	TGCGCCAGCAGCCGTTGGGGAGGACAGGGGGTTTTCGAGCAGTACTTC	CASSRWGGQGVFEQYF
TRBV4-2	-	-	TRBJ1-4	TGTGCCAGCAGCCTCTGGGGCGGGACTGATGAAAAACTGTTTTTT	CASSLWGGTDEKLFF
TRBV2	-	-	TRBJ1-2	TGTGCCAGCAGTGGCAGAGGCAATGGCTACACCTTC	CASSGRGNGYTF
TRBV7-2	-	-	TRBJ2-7	TGTGCCAGCAGCTTAGTGTCGGGTGGGCGGAGCTCCTACGAGCAGTACTTC	CASSLVSGGRSSYEQYF
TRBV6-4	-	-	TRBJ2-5	TGTGCCAGCAGAGACTACCAGCAGTCCTTCCCCCAGTACTTC	CASRDYQQSFPQYF
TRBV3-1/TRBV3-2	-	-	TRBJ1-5	TGTGCCAGCAGCCGGGAGATAAGCAATCAGCCCCAGCATTTT	CASSREISNQPQHF
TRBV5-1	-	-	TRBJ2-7	TGCGCCAGCAGCGAAGGGGGGAACTACGAGCAGTACTTC	CASSEGGNYEQYF
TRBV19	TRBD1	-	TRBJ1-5	TGTGCCAGTGGGACAGGGGATTTTGGCAATCAGCCCCAGCATTTT	CASGTGDFGNQPQHF
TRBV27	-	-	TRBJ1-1	TGTGCCAGCAGTTTATCGTCGGTACTCGGCACTGAAGCTTTCTTT	CASSLSSVLGTEAFF
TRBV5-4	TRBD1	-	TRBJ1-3	TGTGCCAGCAGCAAACCGGGACAGGGGAACTCTGGAAACACCATATATTTT	CASSKPGQGNSGNTIYF
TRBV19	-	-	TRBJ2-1	TGTGCCAGTACCCGTTCCGGGACGATCTACAATGAGCAGTTCTTC	CASTRSGTIYNEQFF
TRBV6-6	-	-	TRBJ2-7	TGTGCCAGCAGCCCTCAGGTTGGCTCCTACGAGCAGTACTTC	CASSPQVGSYEQYF
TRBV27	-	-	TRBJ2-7	TGTGCCAGCAGTCCCCGCGGCCGCTACGAGCAGTACTTC	CASSPRGRYEQYF
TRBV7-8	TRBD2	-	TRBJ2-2	TGTGCCAGCAGCTACAGGGGACTAGCGGGGGGCCCAAACACCGGGGAGCTGTTTTTT	CASSYRGLAGGPNTGELFF
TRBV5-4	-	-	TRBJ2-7	TGTGCCAGCAGTCTTGGGGGAGCGGGTAGCTCCTACGAGCAGTACTTC	CASSLGGAGSSYEQYF
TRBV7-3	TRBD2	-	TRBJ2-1	TGTGCCAGCAGCCTGACTAGCGGGGAGGTGCAGTTCTTC	CASSLTSGEVQFF
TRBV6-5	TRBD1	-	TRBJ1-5	TGTGCCAGCAGTACAGGGGGTCAGCCCCAGCATTTT	CASSTGGQPQHF
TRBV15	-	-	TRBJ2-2	TGTGCCACCAGCAGAGATGGGGGGGCCACCGGGGAGCTGTTTTTT	CATSRDGGATGELFF
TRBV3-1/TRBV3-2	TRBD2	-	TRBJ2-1	TGTGCCAGCAGCCAGGGACTAACGGCCGGCAATGAGCAGTTCTTC	CASSQGLTAGNEQFF
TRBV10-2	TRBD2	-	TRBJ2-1	TGCGCCAGCAGTGAGTCGACAGCGGGGGGGCGTTACAATGAGCAGTTCTTC	CASSESTAGGRYNEQFF
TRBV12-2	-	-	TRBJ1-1	TGTGCAAGTCGCTCCCTCCCTTACCTAATGAACACTGAAGCTTTCTTT	CASRSLPYLMNTEAFF
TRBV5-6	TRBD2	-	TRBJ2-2	TGTGCCAGCATGGAGGGCGGGGGATACGACACCGGGGAGCTGTTTTTT	CASMEGGGYDTGELFF
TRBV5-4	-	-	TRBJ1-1	TGTGCCAGCAGCCTCGCGGGGCTGATGAACACTGAAGCTTTCTTT	CASSLAGLMNTEAFF
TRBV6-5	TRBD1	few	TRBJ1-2	TGTGCCAGCAGTTACTCTGGGACAGGGGGTTCTGATGGCTACACCTTC	CASSYSGTGGSDGYTF
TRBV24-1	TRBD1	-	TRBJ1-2	TGTGCCACCAGTGATGCGGGACAGGGGAAAGGCTACACCTTC	CATSDAGQGKGYTF
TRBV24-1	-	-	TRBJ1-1	TGTGCCACCAGTGATTTACGGCGGGGCCGCGGCGCTTTCTTT	CATSDLRRGRGAFF
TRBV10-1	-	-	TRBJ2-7	TGCGCCAGCAGTTCCCGACAGACCTCTTCCGAGCAGTACTTC	CASSSRQTSSEQYF
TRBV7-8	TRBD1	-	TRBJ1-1	TGTGCCAGCAGTCCCGGGACAGCCAACACTGAAGCTTTCTTT	CASSPGTANTEAFF
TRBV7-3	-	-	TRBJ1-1	TGTGCCAGCAGCTTAACGTTGGGGAGTACTGAAGCTTTCTTT	CASSLTLGSTEAFF
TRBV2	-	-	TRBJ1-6	TGTGCCAGCAGTGTTTCAGTAAATTCGCCCCTCCACTTT	CASSVSVNSPLHF
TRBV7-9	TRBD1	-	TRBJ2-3	TGTGCCAGCAGCTTAGGAGGGGGCGCGGCGACGGGGTATTTT	CASSLGGGAATGYF
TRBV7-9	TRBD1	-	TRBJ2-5	TGTGCCAGCAGCTTAGCGGGGACAGGGGGAAGAGAGACCCAGTACTTC	CASSLAGTGGRETQYF
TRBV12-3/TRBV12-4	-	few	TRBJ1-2	TGTGCCAGCAGTCGCCGACAGGCGGGGGGCTACACCTTC	CASSRRQAGGYTF
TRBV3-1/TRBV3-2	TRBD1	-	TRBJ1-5	TGTGCCAGCCAGGGAACAGGGGGTCAGCCCCAGCATTTT	CASQGTGGQPQHF
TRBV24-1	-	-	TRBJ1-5	TGTGCCACCAGTGATCAGACAGTCCCGAGCAATCAGCCCCAGCATTTT	CATSDQTVPSNQPQHF
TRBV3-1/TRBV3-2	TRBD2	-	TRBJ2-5	TGTGCCAGCAGCAAACTAGCGGGGGGGCGGAAAGAGACCCAGTACTTC	CASSKLAGGRKETQYF